The clone carrying this T cell receptor beta chain was observed at least ten times. As yet, its antigen is unknown. By quantitative 5'-RACE with molecular barcodes, the TCR beta libraries were made. TCRdb fed the 5' RACE reads into MiXCR, producing one record per CDR3 protein. The sample lists 200,000 to 250,000 distinct CDR3 sequences; 6% to 8% were seen once. The data derive from a study of CD8 T cells in ankylosing spondylitis. Germline V gene sequence: CDR1 KGHDR, CDR2 SFDVKD. J lost 5 bases, V lost 5 bases, and 4 bases had no gene match. The CDR3 contains 14 residues. Study-wide results and limits: Characteristic, it appeared, of ankylosing spondylitis blood was a TCR beta motif of roughly eight highly homologous variants. Disease-linked clones were reportedly significantly enriched in matched ankylosing spondylitis synovial fluid. A number of the motif variants had already been described in reactive arthritis synovial fluid and blood. Clones linked to the disease showed a CD8+ phenotype. They occurred at relatively low frequencies in peripheral blood.

The chain links TRBV24-1 to TRBJ2-2, with 7 bases that match TRBD1. The origin of this receptor is a male donor with ankylosing spondylitis. The sequenced material came from blood, either unsorted or a sorted T cell fraction (not recorded which). The CDR3 bases are TGTGCCACCAGTGGTTCAGGGGGAACCGGGGAGCTGTTTTTT. It yields the protein CATSGSGGTGELFF.